This entry features one T cell receptor (beta chain) sequence. The record originates from a study of blood T cell repertoires in COVID-19. Germline V CDR1 and CDR2: MDHEN, SYDVKM. V lost 8 bases to trimming and J lost 4 bases, with 15 bases between them. This CDR3 is 13 amino acids long. Original processing notes: Estimates of nucleated cell counts were drawn from the amplification of reference gene primers. The protocol was immunoSEQ multiplex PCR, while the TCRdb copy is restricted to in-frame clones and leaves out a portion. From that table come the V and J calls and clone size; the DNA was used to work out D and trimming. This sample has 40,000 to 60,000 clones; around 79% occur once, and the top ten carry roughly 25%.

This receptor was obtained from a man between 65 and 85 years old with acute or convalescent COVID-19. The chain uses TRBV28 and TRBJ2-7, with D tentatively TRBD1 (6 bases). Sequencing was performed on peripheral blood. The CDR3 sequence is CASRSGVRYEQYF. CDR3 nucleotide sequence: TGTGCCAGCCGTTCAGGGGTAAGGTACGAGCAGTACTTC.